The rows below give T cell receptor beta chains drawn from one sample of a study of type 1 regulatory T cells. TCRdb recomputed calls from the reads with MiXCR, one row per CDR3 protein. The sample carries about 60,000 distinct CDR3 sequences, roughly 60% recorded once. These receptors have no identified antigens. Sequenced material: cultured non-Tr1 T cells, either the whole culture or a sorted T cell fraction (not recorded which). The receptors here all came from a human donor in good health. Both conserved end residues are part of each CDR3. The D gene is left open where the match is weak. Clone sizes are given selectively: once, few, many, or a class where the clone is expanded.

j_call v_call clone_size d_call cdr3_nt cdr3_aa
TRBJ2-5 TRBV20-1 NA TRBD2 TGCAGTGCTAATCCCTACCTTCCTAGCGGGAGTTCTGAGACCCAGTACTTC CSANPYLPSGSSETQYF
TRBJ1-5 TRBV20-1 NA NA TGCAGTGCTAGGGAAGGGGTCGGTCAGCCCCAGCATTTT CSAREGVGQPQHF
TRBJ2-1 TRBV11-3 NA NA TGTGCCAGCAGCTTAGGCGCTAGTATGGGCAATGAGCAGTTCTTC CASSLGASMGNEQFF
TRBJ2-7 TRBV10-3 few TRBD2 TGTGCCATCAGTGGGACTAGCGGGAGTTTCAGCTCCTACGAGCAGTACTTC CAISGTSGSFSSYEQYF
TRBJ2-1 TRBV20-1 NA TRBD2 TGCAGTGCTAGTCTCGGGACTAGGGACGATGAGCAGTTCTTC CSASLGTRDDEQFF
TRBJ1-2 TRBV5-5 NA NA TGTGCCAGCAGCCTCCGGGACACCGACCATGGCTACACCTTC CASSLRDTDHGYTF
TRBJ2-6 TRBV27 NA TRBD1 TGTGCCAGCAGTGTGGACAGGGTCAACGTCCTGACTTTC CASSVDRVNVLTF
TRBJ1-1 TRBV20-1 few NA TGCAGTGCTCTGGACGGAACCCTGAACACTGAAGCTTTCTTT CSALDGTLNTEAFF
TRBJ2-1 TRBV30 NA NA TGTGCCTGGAGAGTAGAGCAGTTCTTC CAWRVEQFF
TRBJ2-5 TRBV20-1 NA TRBD2 TGCAGTGCTAGTTCTAGCGGAGATACAAAGGGGGAGACCCAGTACTTC CSASSSGDTKGETQYF
TRBJ1-1 TRBV29-1 NA NA TGTAGCGTTGCCTCCGGACAGAGAGCTGAAGCTTTCTTT CSVASGQRAEAFF
TRBJ2-2 TRBV10-3 few NA TGTGCCATCAGTGGGACTGCCGGGGAGCTGTTTTTT CAISGTAGELFF
TRBJ2-3 TRBV4-1 NA TRBD1 TGCGCCAGCAGCCAAAGAGCTGGACAGGGGGCCTCAGATACGCAGTATTTT CASSQRAGQGASDTQYF
TRBJ2-5 TRBV7-8 few NA TGTGCCAGCAGCTTATTAAGAGTCGGGTTAGGAAAGACCCAGTACTTC CASSLLRVGLGKTQYF
TRBJ2-7 TRBV20-1 NA TRBD2 TGCAGTGCTGAACCGGGACTAGCGATCTACGAGCAGTACTTC CSAEPGLAIYEQYF
TRBJ1-4 TRBV29-1 NA TRBD1 TGCAGCGTCACCCGGACAGGGATGGAAAAACTGTTTTTT CSVTRTGMEKLFF
TRBJ2-4 TRBV6-2/TRBV6-3 NA NA TGTGCCAGCAGTCCCCGTCCCGGGACTTGGGGATATGACAAAAACATTCAGTACTTC CASSPRPGTWGYDKNIQYF
TRBJ2-3 TRBV6-6 NA NA TGTGCCAGCAGCGCAGATACGCAGTATTTT CASSADTQYF
TRBJ2-7 TRBV27 NA NA TGTGCCAGCAGTTTCGGAGGGCCACTTCTGGACGAGCAGTACTTC CASSFGGPLLDEQYF
TRBJ1-2 TRBV12-3/TRBV12-4 NA NA TGTGCCAGCAGTCTTTACAGGGATAACTATGGCTACACCTTC CASSLYRDNYGYTF
TRBJ2-3 TRBV20-1 NA NA TGCAGTGTGAACTTAAAGGGGGAGTCAACAGATACGCAGTATTTT CSVNLKGESTDTQYF
TRBJ2-7 TRBV5-1 NA NA TGCGCCAGCAGCTTGGGGATGTGGGACCCTCCCTACGAGCAGTACTTC CASSLGMWDPPYEQYF
TRBJ2-3 TRBV29-1 NA NA TGCAGCGCGAGACGTGGGAACACAGATACGCAGTATTTT CSARRGNTDTQYF
TRBJ2-1 TRBV10-3 few NA TGTGCCATCATGCGCGGAGCGTACAATGAGCAGTTCTTC CAIMRGAYNEQFF
TRBJ2-7 TRBV24-1 NA TRBD1 TGTGCCACCAGCCCAGGGACAGAGGCTTCCCACGAGCAGTACTTC CATSPGTEASHEQYF
TRBJ1-5 TRBV6-6 NA TRBD1 TGTGCCAGCAGAAAACCGACAGGGAATCAGCCCCAGCATTTT CASRKPTGNQPQHF
TRBJ1-1 TRBV6-2/TRBV6-3 NA NA TGTGCCAGCAGCCCAACTAAGAGGGTCACCATGAACACTGAAGCTTTCTTT CASSPTKRVTMNTEAFF
TRBJ2-5 TRBV28 NA NA TGTGCCAGCAGTTTACCCAGTCAAGAGACCCAGTACTTC CASSLPSQETQYF
TRBJ2-3 TRBV7-7 NA TRBD2 TGTGCCAGCAGCTCGGGACTAGCGGGAGTAGGCACAGATACGCAGTATTTT CASSSGLAGVGTDTQYF
TRBJ1-2 TRBV24-1 NA NA TGTGCCACCAGTGATTTATCAGGGCGCGGCTACACCTTC CATSDLSGRGYTF
TRBJ1-2 TRBV5-5 NA TRBD1 TGTGCCAGCAGCTTGGGGACAGGGAGAAACTATGGCTACACCTTC CASSLGTGRNYGYTF
TRBJ2-7 TRBV3-1 once NA TGTGCCAGCAGCCAAGAGTTGGGGGAACGGTCCTACGAGCAGTACTTC CASSQELGERSYEQYF
TRBJ1-4 TRBV4-1 NA NA TGCGCCAGCAGCCTCCCGCTCGGGGGGACTAATGAAAAACTGTTTTTT CASSLPLGGTNEKLFF
TRBJ2-5 TRBV12-3/TRBV12-4 medium-sized NA TGTGCCAGCGGCATGAGTGGGGTTCAAGAGACCCAGTACTTC CASGMSGVQETQYF
TRBJ2-3 TRBV24-1 NA TRBD2 TGTGCCACCAGTGACCCGTCAGAAGCGGGAGTCACAGATACGCAGTATTTT CATSDPSEAGVTDTQYF